One sample yielded the 19 T cell receptor beta chains listed below, sequenced in a study of cytomegalovirus exposure and HLA in healthy donors. The PCR employed 60 Vbeta primers together with 13 Jbeta primers. Data came from immunoSEQ multiplex PCR; TCRdb stores just in-frame clones and leaves some out. The sample includes 200,000 or so clones, about four fifths of them seen just once. The sample taken for sequencing was PBMCs. These receptor sequences come from a woman younger than 45 in good health and CMV-seropositive.

This clone appeared a few times. This chain uses TRBV29-1 with TRBJ1-1; D remains unclear. V was pared by 3 bases and J by 7 bases, with 21 bases between. The CDR3 consists of 15 residues. Looked up from germline, CDR1 is SQVTM and CDR2 is ANQGSEA. DNA for the CDR3: TGCAGCGTTGAGGGAGGGCAAGACCAGCCATGTGAAGCTTTCTTT. The encoded protein is CSVEGGQDQPCEAFF.

The CDR3 loop is CASSPKQGATDEQFF. The CDR3, as DNA: TGCGCCAGCAGCCCGAAACAGGGGGCAACGGATGAGCAGTTCTTC. The chain carries TRBV4-1 and TRBJ2-1; 9 nucleotides align to TRBD1. Germline V gene lookup returns CDR1 MGHRA and CDR2 YSYEKL. The CDR3 has 15 residues. Trimming at V came to 4 bases and at J to 8 bases, leaving 9 bases not matched to a gene.

The chain links TRBV7-2 to TRBJ1-5; 7 bases line up with TRBD1. J was trimmed by 0 bases and V by 2 bases; bases with no gene match: 7. This CDR3 region has 17 residues. Germline V gives CDR1 SGHTA, CDR2 FQGNSA. The CDR3 loop is CASSLRGPQHSNQPQHF. The DNA of the CDR3 is TGTGCCAGCAGCTTAAGGGGGCCACAGCATAGCAATCAGCCCCAGCATTTT. Full variable domain (rest looked up from reference TRBV7-2 and TRBJ1-5): GAGVSQSPSNKVTEKGKDVELRCDPISGHTALYWYRQSLGQGLEFLIYFQGNSAPDKSGLPSDRFSAERTGGSVSTLTIQRTQQEDSAVYLCASSLRGPQHSNQPQHFGDGTRLSIL.

This sequence joins TRBV27 and TRBJ1-4; D unclear. V shed 7 bases and J shed 8 bases, with 17 bases lying between them. Per the germline V gene, CDR1 is MNHEY and CDR2 is SMNVEV (reference sequence). The CDR3 is 14 residues long. The CDR3, as DNA: TGTGCCAGCAAGGTAGTCGGGAGTGGCGAAAAACTGTTTTTT. Translating gives CASKVVGSGEKLFF.

The V call is TRBV5-1, the J call TRBJ2-5; 7 bases map to TRBD1. Per germline, CDR1 SGHRS and CDR2 YFSETQ. V shed 5 bases and J 2 bases; nucleotides not matched to a gene: 6. This CDR3 contains 14 residues. CDR3 in amino acids: CASRRPGQQETQYF. The CDR3 DNA reads TGCGCCAGCAGACGTCCGGGACAGCAAGAGACCCAGTACTTC. Looking up the rest from reference TRBV5-1 and TRBJ2-5 gives the full variable domain: KAGVTQTPRYLIKTRGQQVTLSCSPISGHRSVSWYQQTPGQGLQFLFEYFSETQRNKGNFPGRFSGRQFSNSRSEMNVSTLELGDSALYLCASRRPGQQETQYFGPGTRLLVL.

The chain carries TRBV19 and TRBJ2-7; 9 bases map to TRBD1. Germline V CDR1 and CDR2: LNHDA, SQIVND (reference sequence). The CDR3 length is 14 residues. The J segment lost 1 base and the V segment lost 3 bases, leaving 1 base of the junction unmatched. The CDR3 nucleotides are TGTGCCAGTAGTATGGGACAGGGTTCCTACGAGCAGTACTTC. Its translation: CASSMGQGSYEQYF.

This clone showed up just a few times. This chain connects TRBV5-1 to TRBJ2-7; D remains unclear. V dropped 6 bases and J dropped 0 bases, with 10 bases sitting between them. The length of the CDR3 is 13 residues. The germline V gene has CDR1 SGHRS and CDR2 YFSETQ. The chain's CDR3 is CASKIGSSYEQYF. In nucleotides, the CDR3 is TGCGCCAGCAAGATTGGCAGCTCCTACGAGCAGTACTTC.

The sample holds a few counts of this clone. The chain recombines TRBV6-4 with TRBJ2-1; D not resolved. The CDR3 contains 14 residues. CDR1 and CDR2 from the germline V gene are MRHNA and SNTAGT. V lost 0 bases and J 7 bases, leaving 10 bases between the germline ends. In nucleotides, the CDR3 is TGTGCCAGCAGTGACTCACCCTCTAGAAATGAGCAGTTCTTC. Protein sequence: CASSDSPSRNEQFF.

Written as DNA, the CDR3 is TGTGCCAGCAGTGGACTAGCGGGCCTCCAAGAGACCCAGTACTTC. This translates into CASSGLAGLQETQYF. V usage is TRBV2 and J usage is TRBJ2-5; 10 nucleotides align to TRBD2. The V gene end was trimmed by 4 bases and the J gene end by 1 base; junction bases not matched to a gene: 3. Germline-derived CDR1 and CDR2 are SNHLY and FYNNEI. The CDR3 runs 15 residues. The whole variable domain, filled in from reference TRBV2 and TRBJ2-5, reads EPEVTQTPSHQVTQMGQEVILRCVPISNHLYFYWYRQILGQKVEFLVSFYNNEISEKSEIFDDQFSVERPDGSNFTLKIRSTKLEDSAMYFCASSGLAGLQETQYFGPGTRLLVL.

The sample holds one count of this clone. The chain joins TRBV27 to TRBJ2-5; 9 bases agree with TRBD1. This CDR3 is 15 amino acids long. Germline trimming cut 0 bases from V and 11 bases from J; bases unmatched to any gene: 10. Germline lookup yields CDR1 MNHEY and CDR2 SMNVEV (reference sequence). For the CDR3, the DNA is TGTGCCAGCAGTTTATCGGGACAGGGAGTGTCGGAGCAGTACTTC. Its protein product is CASSLSGQGVSEQYF.

This chain connects TRBV7-9 to TRBJ1-2; D is unclear. Germline lookup yields CDR1 SEHNR and CDR2 FQNEAQ (reference sequence). The CDR3 covers 15 residues. Deletions cut 1 base from V and 3 bases from J, with 12 bases between. CDR3 sequence (DNA): TGTGCCAGCAGCTTAGGGGCAGCTCTCCACTATGGCTACACCTTC. Translating it yields CASSLGAALHYGYTF.

This rearrangement joins TRBV10-1 to TRBJ2-3, with 7 bases fitting TRBD1. This CDR3 spans 15 amino acids. Per germline, CDR1 WNHNN and CDR2 SYGVQD (reference sequence). With 2 bases clipped from V and 4 bases from J, the junction kept 6 bases outside the gene matches. The CDR3 reads CASSEVGQGADTQYF. The CDR3 DNA reads as TGCGCCAGCAGTGAGGTGGGGCAGGGGGCAGATACGCAGTATTTT.

V usage is TRBV27 and J usage is TRBJ2-7; 7 positions agree with TRBD1. The CDR3 is 14 amino acids. Germline CDR1 MNHEY, CDR2 SMNVEV (reference sequence). The trim removed 5 bases at V and 2 bases at J, leaving 6 bases unmatched. In DNA, the CDR3 is TGTGCCAGCAGTCCCCCGGGACAGCCCTACGAGCAGTACTTC. It specifies CASSPPGQPYEQYF.

The V and J genes are TRBV27 and TRBJ2-5, with D perhaps matching TRBD1 (5 bases). Germline CDR1 is MNHEY and CDR2 is SMNVEV (reference sequence). The V end lost 8 bases, the J end lost 0 bases, and 10 bases lay between the germline ends. The CDR3 covers 13 residues. For the CDR3, the DNA is TGTGCCAGCCGTGACAGCTACCAAGAGACCCAGTACTTC. Its protein product is CASRDSYQETQYF.

CDR3 nucleotides: TGTGCCAGCAGCGGACCCGGGACAGAGACCCATGAAGCTTTCTTT. Encoded protein: CASSGPGTETHEAFF. The rearrangement links TRBV9 to TRBJ1-1; TRBD1 matches at 7 bases. V lost 3 bases, J lost 7 bases, and 12 bases stayed unmatched. The germline V gene encodes CDR1 SGDLS and CDR2 YYNGEE. The CDR3 is 15 amino acids.

The count of this clone is one. The rearrangement uses TRBV2 and TRBJ1-1; the D gene is possibly TRBD1 (6 bases). The germline gives CDR1 SNHLY, CDR2 FYNNEI. The CDR3 covers 14 residues. Trimming left V 6 bases short and J 0 bases short, with 11 bases between. The CDR3 bases are TGTGCCAGCAGCGCAGGGGTTATGAACACTGAAGCTTTCTTT. Protein: CASSAGVMNTEAFF.

This clone came up once. The chain has TRBV5-4 and TRBJ2-1; 12 nucleotides line up with TRBD1. Trimming at V came to 4 bases and at J to 8 bases, leaving 10 bases not matched to a gene. CDR3 size: 16 residues. Looked up from germline, CDR1 is SGHNT and CDR2 is YYREEE (reference sequence). The CDR3 sequence: CASSPGGTGGFDEQFF. The CDR3 DNA is TGTGCCAGCAGCCCGGGAGGGACAGGGGGCTTCGATGAGCAGTTCTTC.

The chain recombines TRBV6-5 with TRBJ2-7; 12 nucleotides agree with TRBD2. Germline V gene data show CDR1 as MNHEY and CDR2 as SVGAGI. The CDR3 is made up of 15 amino acids. Trimming at V came to 5 bases and at J to 3 bases, leaving 5 bases not matched to a gene. The CDR3 nucleotides read TGTGCCAGCAGTATTACGACTAGCGGGAGCTACGAGCAGTACTTC. Encoded protein: CASSITTSGSYEQYF.

This rearrangement joins TRBV27 to TRBJ1-1, with D possibly TRBD1 on 6 matching bases. The CDR3 loop spans 16 amino acids. V lost 0 bases and J 3 bases, leaving 14 bases between the germline ends. Germline-derived CDR1 and CDR2 are MNHEY and SMNVEV (reference sequence). CDR3 residues: CASSLSLGGGDTEAFF. In DNA, the CDR3 is TGTGCCAGCAGTTTATCTTTGGGGGGGGGCGACACTGAAGCTTTCTTT.